This T cell receptor (beta chain) stems from a study of blood T cell repertoires in COVID-19. Study information: There were acute and convalescent COVID-19 samples, and they came from the United States, Italy and Spain. PBMCs, B-cell-depleted T cells, or T cells provided the cDNA or gDNA that made up the material.

Trimming took 5 bases from V and 6 from J, leaving 15 bases between them. Germline lookup yields CDR1 SGHKS and CDR2 YYEKEE (reference sequence). CDR3 size: 15 residues. As originally analysed: It was from reference gene primer amplification that nucleated cell counts were estimated. The protocol was immunoSEQ multiplex PCR, while the TCRdb copy is restricted to in-frame clones and leaves out a portion. The V and J calls and clone size are taken from that table; D and trimming were inferred from the DNA. In the table there are hundreds of thousands of clones, roughly 81% of which are singletons. The chain employs TRBV5-5 and TRBJ1-6, with a tentative D call TRBD1 (5 bases). Sequenced sample: peripheral blood. The origin of this receptor is a man between 40 and 49 years old with acute or convalescent COVID-19. The CDR3 spells CASRRDPQGNSPLHF. The CDR3, as DNA: TGTGCCAGCAGAAGAGATCCCCAGGGTAATTCACCCCTCCACTTT.